This T cell receptor beta chain was recovered during a study of Ad26.COV2.S vaccination and SARS-CoV-2 variants. On the study more broadly: Among those in the COV1001 Ad26.COV2.S trial arm was the donor. Broader study findings: Researchers cautioned that TCR breadth and depth analyses may have underestimated total T cell responses.

Treatment in this sample: around 19 received Ad26.COV2.S at low or high dose, single or two shots; 5 received placebo; per-sample allocation not given. Following the first vaccine or placebo injection, samples were taken on day 63. A Boston adult aged 18-55 years was the donor. Germline CDR1 is WNHNN and CDR2 is SYGVQD (reference sequence). The CDR3 covers 16 residues. J was trimmed by 5 bases and V by 4 bases; bases with no gene match: 12. As for this clone: The antigen is undetermined.

Measured with immunoSEQ multiplex PCR; TCRdb has only the in-frame clones, and not every one. The sample contains hundreds of thousands of clones, around 90% of which appear only once. This specimen was peripheral blood, taken in a trial of Ad26.COV2.S vaccine versus placebo. The J gene is TRBJ1-1, the V gene TRBV10-1, with 8 bases that match TRBD1. The sequence was obtained from a person aged 18-60 years who received the Ad26.COV2.S COVID-19 vaccine or a placebo. The CDR3 reads CASSGPFQGAKTEAFF. In nucleotides, the CDR3 is TGCGCCAGCAGTGGCCCCTTCCAGGGGGCCAAGACTGAAGCTTTCTTT.